This passage covers 10 T cell receptor beta chains from one sample sequenced in a study of cytomegalovirus exposure and HLA in healthy donors. Primers: 60 Vbeta forward and 13 Jbeta reverse. Only in-frame clones appear in the TCRdb table, and some are missing; sequencing was by immunoSEQ multiplex PCR. In the table there are 88,000 or so clones, under 65% of which are singletons. Sample: PBMCs. The receptors stem from a male donor in good health and CMV-seropositive.

This rearrangement joins TRBV2 to TRBJ1-6; the match to TRBD1 covers 12 bases. V gave up 6 bases and J gave up 7 bases; unmatched junction bases: 1. CDR3 length: 14 amino acids. From germline, CDR1 is SNHLY and CDR2 FYNNEI. CDR3 region: CASSGTGGNSPLHF. The DNA for the CDR3 is TGTGCCAGCAGCGGGACAGGGGGCAATTCACCCCTCCACTTT.

V and J are TRBV27 and TRBJ2-7; perhaps TRBD2 as D (6 bases). Germline CDR1 and CDR2: MNHEY and SMNVEV (reference sequence). This CDR3 comprises 15 residues. The V and J ends lost 2 bases and 0 bases respectively, with 11 bases between them. The DNA of the CDR3 is TGTGCCAGCAGTTTAGGGACTGACTACTCCTACGAGCAGTACTTC. Protein: CASSLGTDYSYEQYF.

The chain recombines TRBV11-2 with TRBJ2-5; 7 bases are shared with TRBD1. Germline CDR1 and CDR2: SGHAT and FQNNGV. CDR3 length: 13 residues. V shed 5 bases and J 4 bases; nucleotides not matched to a gene: 4. The CDR3, as DNA: TGTGCCAGCAGCCCCCGGGACAGAGAGACCCAGTACTTC. Protein product: CASSPRDRETQYF.

The table lists this clone with a few counts. V gene TRBV28 combines with J gene TRBJ2-7, with 8 bases matching TRBD1. CDR1 MDHEN and CDR2 SYDVKM come from the germline V gene. V lost 7 bases and J lost 2; bases outside the gene matches: 13. The CDR3 consists of 16 residues. The CDR3 nucleotides are TGTGCCAGCACCACCCCGTGGGACAGGCCACCCTACGAGCAGTACTTC. Translation gives CASTTPWDRPPYEQYF. The full variable domain, rest sourced from reference TRBV28 and TRBJ2-7, is DVKVTQSSRYLVKRTGEKVFLECVQDMDHENMFWYRQDPGLGLRLIYFSYDVKMKEKGDIPEGYSVSREKKERFSLILESASTNQTSMYLCASTTPWDRPPYEQYFGPGTRLTVT.

The chain is built from TRBV7-9 and TRBJ2-7, with TRBD2 identical over 9 bases. Germline CDR1 is SEHNR and CDR2 is FQNEAQ (reference sequence). V gave up 4 bases and J gave up 0 bases; unmatched junction bases: 4. This CDR3 is built from 15 residues. The CDR3, as DNA: TGTGCCAGCAGCTATAGCGGGGGCCGCTCCTACGAGCAGTACTTC. Encoded protein: CASSYSGGRSYEQYF. Based on the CDR3 plus reference TRBV7-9 and TRBJ2-7, the full variable domain is DTGVSQNPRHKITKRGQNVTFRCDPISEHNRLYWYRQTLGQGPEFLTYFQNEAQLEKSRLLSDRFSAERPKGSFSTLEIQRTEQGDSAMYLCASSYSGGRSYEQYFGPGTRLTVT.

This clone showed up just a few times. The chain employs TRBV28 and TRBJ2-7; 9 positions agree with TRBD1. The CDR3 runs to 14 residues. Per germline, CDR1 MDHEN and CDR2 SYDVKM. The V segment lost 5 bases and the J segment 6 bases; nucleotides outside the gene matches: 8. In DNA form, the CDR3 reads TGTGCCAGCAGTCCACCGGGACAGGGTAGCGAGCAGTACTTC. Translated, it gives CASSPPGQGSEQYF.

The chain employs TRBV5-3 and TRBJ1-1; D unresolved. TRBV5-3 is identified as an open reading frame with a role that is uncertain. The CDR3 contains 14 residues. The V end was cut by 1 base, the J end by 5 bases, with 12 bases between. The CDR3 is CARSLCPRRTEAFF. The DNA of the CDR3 is TGTGCCAGAAGCTTGTGTCCGCGGCGAACTGAAGCTTTCTTT.

The genes are TRBV30 and TRBJ1-4, with D tentatively TRBD1 (6 bases). Germline values: CDR1 GTSNPN, CDR2 SVGIG (reference sequence). The CDR3 totals 15 residues. V was trimmed by 0 bases and J by 7 bases, leaving 15 bases between them. CDR3 in amino acids: CAWSVIGGATEKLFF. CDR3 DNA sequence: TGTGCCTGGAGTGTAATTGGGGGCGCGACTGAAAAACTGTTTTTT.

In its sample, this clone was seen a few times. This chain links TRBV7-3 with TRBJ1-1; no clear D gene. CDR1 SGHTA and CDR2 FQGTGA come from the germline V gene. There are 13 residues in the CDR3. Deletions cut 0 bases from V and 4 bases from J, with 6 bases between. The DNA of the CDR3 is TGTGCCAGCAGCTTAACTGGGAGCACTGAAGCTTTCTTT. Protein sequence: CASSLTGSTEAFF.

V gene TRBV19 combines with J gene TRBJ1-1, with D perhaps TRBD1 (5 bases). Germline lookup yields CDR1 LNHDA and CDR2 SQIVND (reference sequence). This CDR3 has 13 residues. V was trimmed by 7 bases and J by 4 bases, leaving 13 bases between them. The CDR3 is CASKEGRGTEAFF. DNA for the CDR3: TGTGCCAGTAAGGAGGGTAGGGGCACTGAAGCTTTCTTT.